This record looks at one T cell receptor beta chain sequence and its context. The target antigen is unknown. The authors prepared UMI-labeled TRB cDNA libraries by 5' RACE. TCRdb reprocessed the 5' RACE reads; each CDR3 protein has one entry and no DNA is given. The sample table includes 100,000 to 150,000 distinct CDR3 sequences. The record originates from a study of CXCR3-negative and CXCR3-positive naive CD8 T cells. Study results and limitations: TRB CDR3s were more hydrophobic in CXCR3-positive than in CXCR3-negative naive cells. Diversity was high in both naive subsets and much lower in memory cells.

Germline CDR1 MGHRA, CDR2 YSYEKL. This CDR3 has 13 residues. Every subset of CD8+ T cells was sorted in triplicate at some 310,000 cells each. The TCR originated in a human donor in good health. Some clones in this sample may be carry-over from other donors' samples. Sequenced material: naive CXCR3- CD8+ T cells from blood. Subset in this sample: CD45RO-CCR7+CD27+CD95- naive CD8+ T cells lacking CXCR3 (TNR3-). The chain employs TRBV4-1 and TRBJ2-1. The CDR3 here is CASSQARYNEQFF.